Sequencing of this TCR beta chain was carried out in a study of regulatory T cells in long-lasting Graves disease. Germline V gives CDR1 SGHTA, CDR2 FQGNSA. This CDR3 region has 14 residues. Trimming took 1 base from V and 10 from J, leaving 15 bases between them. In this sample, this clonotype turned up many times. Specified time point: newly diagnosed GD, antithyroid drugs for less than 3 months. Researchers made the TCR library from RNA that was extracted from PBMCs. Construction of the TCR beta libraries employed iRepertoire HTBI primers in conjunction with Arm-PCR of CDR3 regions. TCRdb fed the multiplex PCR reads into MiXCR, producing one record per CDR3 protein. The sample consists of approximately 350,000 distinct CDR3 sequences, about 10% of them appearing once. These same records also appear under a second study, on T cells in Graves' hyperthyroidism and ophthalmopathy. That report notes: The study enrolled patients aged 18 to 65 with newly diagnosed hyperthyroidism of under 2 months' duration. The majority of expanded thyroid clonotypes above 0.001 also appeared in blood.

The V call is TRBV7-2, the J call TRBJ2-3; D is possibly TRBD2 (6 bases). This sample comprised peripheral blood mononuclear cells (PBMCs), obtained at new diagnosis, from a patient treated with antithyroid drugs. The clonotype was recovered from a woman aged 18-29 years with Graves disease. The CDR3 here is CASSLVGGNGAQYF. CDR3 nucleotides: TGTGCCAGCAGCTTAGTTGGCGGGAACGGTGCGCAGTATTTT.